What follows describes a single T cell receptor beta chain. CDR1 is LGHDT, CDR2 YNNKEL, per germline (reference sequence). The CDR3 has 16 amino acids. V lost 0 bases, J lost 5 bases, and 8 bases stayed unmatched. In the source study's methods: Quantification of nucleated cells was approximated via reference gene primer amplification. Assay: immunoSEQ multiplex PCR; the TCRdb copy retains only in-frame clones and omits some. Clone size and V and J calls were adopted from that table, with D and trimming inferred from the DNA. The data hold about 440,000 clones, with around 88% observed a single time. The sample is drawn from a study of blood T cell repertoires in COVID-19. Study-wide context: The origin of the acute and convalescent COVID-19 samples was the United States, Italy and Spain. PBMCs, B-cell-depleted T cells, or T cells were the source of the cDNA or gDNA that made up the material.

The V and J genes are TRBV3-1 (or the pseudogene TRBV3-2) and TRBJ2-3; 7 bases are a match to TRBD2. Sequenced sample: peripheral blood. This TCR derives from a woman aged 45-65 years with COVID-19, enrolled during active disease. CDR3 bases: TGTGCCAGCAGCCAAGATCTTACTTGGGAGGGAGATACGCAGTATTTT. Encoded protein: CASSQDLTWEGDTQYF.